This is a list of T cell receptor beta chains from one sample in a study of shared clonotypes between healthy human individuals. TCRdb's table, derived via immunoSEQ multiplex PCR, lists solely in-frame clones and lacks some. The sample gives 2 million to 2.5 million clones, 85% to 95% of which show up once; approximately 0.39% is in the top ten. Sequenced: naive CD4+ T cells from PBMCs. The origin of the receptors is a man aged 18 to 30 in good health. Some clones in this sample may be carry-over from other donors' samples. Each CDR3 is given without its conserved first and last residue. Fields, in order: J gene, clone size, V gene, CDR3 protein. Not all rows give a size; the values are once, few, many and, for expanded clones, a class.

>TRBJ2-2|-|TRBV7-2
ASSLLGQNTGELF
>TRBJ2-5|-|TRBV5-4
ASSGEQETQY
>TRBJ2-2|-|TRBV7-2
ASSSGPWRTGAAGELF
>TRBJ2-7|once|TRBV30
AWSAGQGYEQY
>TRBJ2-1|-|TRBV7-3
ASRIAGGPGHNEQF
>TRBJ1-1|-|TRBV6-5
ASRGSNTEAF
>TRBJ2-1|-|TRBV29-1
SVVGGFSYNEQF
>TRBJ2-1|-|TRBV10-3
AIGETGPTTGEQF
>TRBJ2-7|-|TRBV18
ASSAGTGDHEQY
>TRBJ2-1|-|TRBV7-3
ASSLGQPNEQF
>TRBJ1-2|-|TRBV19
ASSMWNFYGYT
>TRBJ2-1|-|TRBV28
ASSGSSGSVSYNEQF
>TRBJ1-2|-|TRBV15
ATSRMGQGAYGYT
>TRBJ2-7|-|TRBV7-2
ASSPRVSTYEQY
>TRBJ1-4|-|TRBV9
ASSPRTVSNEKLF
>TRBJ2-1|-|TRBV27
ASRLAGGPYNEQF
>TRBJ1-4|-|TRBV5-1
ASSLAGGIEKLF
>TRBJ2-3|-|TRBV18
ASSPGPSTDTQY
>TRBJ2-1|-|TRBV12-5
ASGLVGLAGESNEQF
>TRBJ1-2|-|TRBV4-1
ASSQVLSSGGRPFYGYT
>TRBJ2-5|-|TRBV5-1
ASSLVGVPSQETQY
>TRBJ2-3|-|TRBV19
ASTQRGSSTDTQY
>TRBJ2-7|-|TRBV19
ASSSLAGGRYEQY
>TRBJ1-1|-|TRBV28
ASSSGGAEAF
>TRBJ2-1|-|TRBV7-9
ASSLGLAGGMDEQF
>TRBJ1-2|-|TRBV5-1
ASSLAPGAYGYT
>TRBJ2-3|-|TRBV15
ATSRGGYSSADTQY
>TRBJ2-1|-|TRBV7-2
ASSRTSGRNNEQF
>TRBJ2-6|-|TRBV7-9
ASSLMVGGPGANVLT
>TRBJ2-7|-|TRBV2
ASNLGGNVYEQY
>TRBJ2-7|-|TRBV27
ASSPGRDSSYEQY
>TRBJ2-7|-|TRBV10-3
AISGGQGVKNEQY
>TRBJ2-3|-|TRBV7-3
ASSLTVGDTQY
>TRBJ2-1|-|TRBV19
ASMAADLGKYNEQF
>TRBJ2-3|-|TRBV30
AWSKGISTDTQY
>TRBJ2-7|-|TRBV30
AWSVKGIMGEQY
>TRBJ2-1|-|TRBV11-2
ASSWTSSYNEQF
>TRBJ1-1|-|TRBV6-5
ATAKFRTGLKEAF
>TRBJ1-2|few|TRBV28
ASSLGFSYGYT
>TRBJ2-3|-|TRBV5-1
ASSLASTAVTDTQY
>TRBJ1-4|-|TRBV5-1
ASSQAVGHFHEKLF
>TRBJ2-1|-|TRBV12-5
ASGVWVGNEQF
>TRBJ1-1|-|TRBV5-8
ASSLVAGKNTEAF
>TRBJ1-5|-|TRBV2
ASSYDRPHQPQH
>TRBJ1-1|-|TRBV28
ASSLKGNTEAF
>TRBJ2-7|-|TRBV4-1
ASSQGSRGGSYEQY
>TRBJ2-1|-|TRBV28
ASSFGRGRVQF
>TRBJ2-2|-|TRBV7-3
ASSPGAQGTGELF
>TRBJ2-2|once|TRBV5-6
ASSSPGSPDGELF
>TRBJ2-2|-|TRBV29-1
SVGQVNTGELF
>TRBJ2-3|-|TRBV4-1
ASSQATAGPSQY
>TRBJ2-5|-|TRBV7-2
ASSYQTGVETQY
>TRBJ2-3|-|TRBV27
ASSLKQGYTDTQY
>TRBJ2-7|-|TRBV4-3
ASSQVRGDEQY
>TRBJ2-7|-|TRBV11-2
ASSQPVTGIYEQY
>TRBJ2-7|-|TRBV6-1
ASSGTDTTYEQY
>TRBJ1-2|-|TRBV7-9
ASSRAPGFVSGYT